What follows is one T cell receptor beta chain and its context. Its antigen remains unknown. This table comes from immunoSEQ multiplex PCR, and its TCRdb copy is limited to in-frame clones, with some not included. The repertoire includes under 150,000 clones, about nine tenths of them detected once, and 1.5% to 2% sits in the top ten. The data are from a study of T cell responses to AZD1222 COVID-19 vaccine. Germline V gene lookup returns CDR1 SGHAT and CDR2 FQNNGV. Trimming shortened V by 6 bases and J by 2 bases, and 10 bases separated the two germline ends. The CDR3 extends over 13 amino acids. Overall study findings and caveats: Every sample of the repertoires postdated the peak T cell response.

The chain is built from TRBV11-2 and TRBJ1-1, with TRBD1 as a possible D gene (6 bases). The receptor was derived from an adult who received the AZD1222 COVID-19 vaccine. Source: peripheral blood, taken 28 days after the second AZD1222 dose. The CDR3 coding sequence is TGTGCCAGCAGTCAGGACAGAAACACTGAAGCTTTCTTT. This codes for CASSQDRNTEAFF.